Listed below are T cell receptor beta chains from one sample, sequenced in a study of OX40 agonist ivuxolimab in advanced cancers. Sequencing used immunoSEQ multiplex PCR; TCRdb keeps in-frame clones, though not all of them. In the table there are 100,000 to 140,000 clones, around 90% of which are singletons. This sample comprised CD4+ or CD8+ T cells sorted from blood, obtained in a trial of the OX40 agonist ivuxolimab. The receptors were sampled from an adult with an advanced solid tumor such as melanoma, head and neck, liver or kidney cancer. The CDR3 runs from the conserved cysteine through the conserved F or W. D genes are given only for firm matches. Clone size is given for some rows only: seen once, a few or many times, or a class if the clone is expanded.

-	-	TRBJ2-7	TRBV7-2	CASSLAPGFQPYEQYF	TGTGCCAGCAGCTTGGCCCCCGGTTTCCAACCCTACGAGCAGTACTTC
once	-	TRBJ2-1	TRBV4-2	CASSQVEVSYNEQFF	TGTGCCAGCAGCCAAGTAGAGGTATCCTACAATGAGCAGTTCTTC
-	-	TRBJ1-2	TRBV28	CASTPWGEGGGYTF	TGTGCCAGCACCCCCTGGGGGGAAGGAGGTGGCTACACCTTC
-	-	TRBJ2-7	TRBV21-1	CASSKGTVGQYF	TGTGCCAGCAGCAAAGGGACGGTGGGCCAGTACTTC
-	-	TRBJ2-7	TRBV18	CASSPDILSSYEQYF	TGTGCCAGCTCACCCGACATTCTTTCTTCCTACGAGCAGTACTTC
-	-	TRBJ1-5	TRBV18	CASSAGRDNQPQHF	TGTGCCAGCTCAGCGGGCCGAGACAATCAGCCCCAGCATTTT
-	TRBD1	TRBJ2-7	TRBV28	CASTHERGLYEQYF	TGTGCCAGCACCCACGAGAGGGGGCTCTACGAGCAGTACTTC
-	TRBD1	TRBJ1-1	TRBV19	CASSPAGTADTEAFF	TGTGCCAGTAGTCCCGCCGGGACAGCAGACACTGAAGCTTTCTTT
-	TRBD1	TRBJ2-7	TRBV6-5	CASSPGTGHSYEQYF	TGTGCCAGCAGCCCGGGGACAGGACACTCCTACGAGCAGTACTTC
-	TRBD1	TRBJ2-7	TRBV11-2	CASSPRTGQAYEQYF	TGTGCCAGCAGCCCCAGGACAGGACAAGCCTACGAGCAGTACTTC
-	-	TRBJ2-7	TRBV5-1	CASSLVPGALYEQYF	TGCGCCAGCAGCTTGGTCCCGGGGGCTCTCTACGAGCAGTACTTC
-	TRBD2	TRBJ2-7	TRBV5-1	CASRKTSGSSYEQYF	TGCGCCAGCAGGAAAACTAGCGGGAGCTCCTACGAGCAGTACTTC
-	-	TRBJ1-1	TRBV27	CASIRPRGEGWTEAFF	TGTGCCAGCATCCGCCCCCGCGGCGAGGGATGGACTGAAGCTTTCTTT
once	TRBD2	TRBJ2-2	TRBV10-3	CAISESGLAGVTGELFF	TGTGCCATCAGTGAGTCGGGACTAGCGGGAGTAACCGGGGAGCTGTTTTTT
few	-	TRBJ1-3	TRBV4-1	CASSRGGVILSGNTIYF	TGCGCCAGCAGCCGGGGTGGGGTAATACTCTCTGGAAACACCATATATTTT
-	-	TRBJ1-1	TRBV11-2	CASSLEAKTEAFF	TGTGCCAGCAGCTTAGAGGCGAAAACTGAAGCTTTCTTT
-	-	TRBJ2-4	TRBV5-1	CASNVDSWGTKNIQYF	TGCGCCAGCAACGTGGACTCATGGGGAACCAAAAACATTCAGTACTTC
-	-	TRBJ2-2	TRBV7-8	CASSLSGELFF	TGTGCCAGCAGCTTATCTGGGGAGCTGTTTTTT
-	-	TRBJ2-7	TRBV28	CASSLLRAPYEQYF	TGTGCCAGCAGTTTACTCAGGGCGCCTTACGAGCAGTACTTC
-	TRBD1	TRBJ2-7	TRBV9	CASSVALPGTATYEQYF	TGTGCCAGCAGCGTAGCTTTACCCGGGACAGCCACCTACGAGCAGTACTTC
-	-	TRBJ2-2	TRBV4-2	CASSPRRFDTGELFF	TGTGCCAGCAGCCCCCGCCGGTTTGACACCGGGGAGCTGTTTTTT
-	TRBD2	TRBJ2-3	TRBV5-6	CASSPAGTADTQYF	TGTGCCAGCAGCCCAGCGGGAACGGCAGATACGCAGTATTTT
-	TRBD2	TRBJ2-1	TRBV25-1	CASSEGLGGSTDEQFF	TGTGCCAGCAGTGAAGGCCTTGGCGGGAGCACGGATGAGCAGTTCTTC
few	TRBD1	TRBJ1-4	TRBV5-1	CASSLGQNNEKLFF	TGCGCCAGCAGCCTGGGACAGAATAATGAAAAACTGTTTTTT
few	-	TRBJ1-3	TRBV7-9	CASSGNTIYF	TGTGCCAGCAGCGGAAACACCATATATTTT
-	TRBD2	TRBJ2-1	TRBV6-1	CASSEEVGGFRDEQFF	TGTGCCAGCAGTGAAGAAGTGGGAGGGTTTCGGGATGAGCAGTTCTTC
-	-	TRBJ1-6	TRBV27	CASSYGGGVPGIYNSPLHF	TGTGCCAGCAGTTATGGGGGAGGAGTCCCAGGGATTTATAATTCACCCCTCCACTTT
-	TRBD1	TRBJ2-1	TRBV19	CASAKDRANEQFF	TGTGCCAGTGCGAAGGACAGGGCCAATGAGCAGTTCTTC
-	TRBD2	TRBJ2-7	TRBV7-2	CASSLTSGRQYEQYF	TGTGCCAGCAGCCTGACTAGCGGGAGGCAATACGAGCAGTACTTC
-	TRBD2	TRBJ2-3	TRBV9	CASSVASSGGPGDTQYF	TGTGCCAGCAGCGTAGCGTCTAGCGGGGGCCCGGGAGATACGCAGTATTTT
few	-	TRBJ1-5	TRBV19	CASSIGAGREPQHF	TGTGCCAGTAGTATAGGGGCGGGACGGGAGCCCCAGCATTTT